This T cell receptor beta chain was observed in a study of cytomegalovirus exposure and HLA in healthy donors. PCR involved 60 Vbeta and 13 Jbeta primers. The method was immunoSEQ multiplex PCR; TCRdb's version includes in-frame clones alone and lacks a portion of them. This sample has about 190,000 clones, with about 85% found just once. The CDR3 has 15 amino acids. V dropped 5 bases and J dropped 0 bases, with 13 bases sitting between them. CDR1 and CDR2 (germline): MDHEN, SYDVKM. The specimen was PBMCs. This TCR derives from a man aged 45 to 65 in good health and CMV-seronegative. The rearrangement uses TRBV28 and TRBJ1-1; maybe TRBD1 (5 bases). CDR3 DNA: TGTGCCAGCAGTCCCCCCTCGGGGGTGAACACTGAAGCTTTCTTT. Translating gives CASSPPSGVNTEAFF.